This TCR beta chain derives from a study of shared clonotypes between healthy human individuals. At the level of the study: A couple of female and a few male donors aged 18 to 49 were enrolled.

V was clipped by 5 bases and J by 4 bases, with 18 bases between them. This CDR3 region has 16 residues. Per the germline V gene, CDR1 is LNHDA and CDR2 is SQIVND (reference sequence). Libraries were prepared by immunoSEQ multiplex PCR; TCRdb keeps only in-frame clonotypes and omits some of them. The sample has approximately 710,000 clones; about 90% are singletons. The chain uses TRBV19 and TRBJ2-1; possible D gene TRBD2, 6 bases. The receptor was isolated from a man aged 18 to 29 in good health. Some clones in this sample may be carry-over from other donors' samples. The material sequenced was memory CD8+ T cells from PBMCs. As for subset: CD45RO+ cells pooled with CCR7-negative TemRA cells. The CDR3 nucleotides read TGTGCCAGTAGTCTCATGGGGGGTGGAGGATACAATGAGCAGTTCTTC. Its protein product is CASSLMGGGGYNEQFF.